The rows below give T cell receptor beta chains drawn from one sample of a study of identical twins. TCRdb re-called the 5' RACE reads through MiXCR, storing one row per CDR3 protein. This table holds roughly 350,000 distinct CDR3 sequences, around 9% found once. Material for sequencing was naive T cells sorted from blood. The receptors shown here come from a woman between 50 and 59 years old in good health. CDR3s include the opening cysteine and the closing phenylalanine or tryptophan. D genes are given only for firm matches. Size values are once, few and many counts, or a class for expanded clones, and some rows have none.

CASTSLTSGSNEQFF	TGTGCCAGCACCTCGTTGACTAGCGGGAGCAATGAGCAGTTCTTC	TRBV5-5	TRBJ2-1	NA	TRBD2
CASSRETSGKGVEQFF	TGTGCCAGCAGCAGAGAGACTAGCGGGAAGGGTGTTGAGCAGTTCTTC	TRBV7-9	TRBJ2-1	few	TRBD2
CASSLADIGVAGELFF	TGCGCCAGCAGCTTGGCCGACATCGGGGTGGCCGGGGAGCTGTTTTTT	TRBV5-1	TRBJ2-2	NA	NA
CASSQDRTTQNEQYF	TGTGCCAGCAGCCAAGATCGGACTACCCAGAACGAGCAGTACTTC	TRBV3-1	TRBJ2-7	NA	NA
CASSFPSPTGTSGRQRNEQFF	TGCGCCAGCAGCTTCCCCTCTCCTACCGGGACTAGCGGGAGGCAGCGGAATGAGCAGTTCTTC	TRBV5-1	TRBJ2-1	NA	TRBD2
CASSLGVGQGLYNEQFF	TGCGCCAGCAGCTTGGGAGTCGGACAGGGGTTATACAATGAGCAGTTCTTC	TRBV5-1	TRBJ2-1	many	TRBD1
CASSLARAGGPPLHF	TGTGCCAGCAGCTTAGCGAGGGCAGGAGGGCCACCCCTCCACTTT	TRBV7-8	TRBJ1-6	few	NA
CAISEPATRTNTGELFF	TGTGCCATCAGTGAGCCTGCCACCAGAACGAACACCGGGGAGCTGTTTTTT	TRBV10-3	TRBJ2-2	many	NA
CSARVVTSGDTNEQFF	TGCAGTGCTAGAGTGGTTACTAGCGGCGATACAAATGAGCAGTTCTTC	TRBV20-1	TRBJ2-1	few	TRBD2
CSAEGFGVDTQYF	TGCAGTGCCGAGGGGTTCGGGGTGGATACGCAGTATTTT	TRBV20-1	TRBJ2-3	NA	NA
CASSLHRGLAGELFF	TGTGCCAGCAGCTTACACAGGGGGCTGGCCGGGGAGCTGTTTTTT	TRBV7-8	TRBJ2-2	NA	TRBD1
CSHLGVRSYGYTF	TGCAGCCACCTGGGAGTTAGGAGCTATGGCTACACCTTC	TRBV20-1	TRBJ1-2	many	NA
CASSLEGARRRTDTQYF	TGTGCCAGCAGCTTAGAAGGCGCCAGGCGGCGCACAGATACGCAGTATTTT	TRBV7-8	TRBJ2-3	few	NA
CSVELGLAVTDTQYF	TGCAGCGTGGAACTTGGACTAGCGGTCACAGATACGCAGTATTTT	TRBV29-1	TRBJ2-3	NA	TRBD2
CASSSGPVGADTQYF	TGTGCCAGCAGTTCTGGACCGGTCGGGGCAGATACGCAGTATTTT	TRBV6-2/TRBV6-3	TRBJ2-3	many	NA
CASGLDVQGGQPQHF	TGTGCTAGTGGTTTGGACGTACAGGGAGGGCAGCCCCAGCATTTT	TRBV12-5	TRBJ1-5	NA	NA
CASSRGVGPTYGYTF	TGTGCCAGCAGCCGGGGGGTTGGACCGACCTATGGCTACACCTTC	TRBV7-9	TRBJ1-2	NA	NA
CASSFGGVVYEQYF	TGTGCCAGCAGCTTCGGGGGGGTTGTATACGAGCAGTACTTC	TRBV7-9	TRBJ2-7	NA	TRBD2
CASSLWGRSTDTQYF	TGCGCCAGCAGCTTGTGGGGTCGTAGCACAGATACGCAGTATTTT	TRBV5-1	TRBJ2-3	NA	NA
CASSGSGTGELFF	TGTGCCAGCAGCGGGTCAGGCACCGGGGAGCTGTTTTTT	TRBV9	TRBJ2-2	NA	NA
CASRRPRQGNEQFF	TGTGCCAGCAGACGCCCCCGACAGGGCAATGAGCAGTTCTTC	TRBV6-6	TRBJ2-1	many	TRBD1
CATSDPGQASIQETQYF	TGTGCCACCAGTGATCCCGGACAGGCTTCCATCCAAGAGACCCAGTACTTC	TRBV24-1	TRBJ2-5	few	TRBD1
CASRGEVNTEAFF	TGTGCCAGCAGGGGCGAAGTGAACACTGAAGCTTTCTTT	TRBV3-1	TRBJ1-1	many	NA
CASSAGTGYFNEQFF	TGTGCCAGCAGTGCCGGGACAGGGTATTTCAATGAGCAGTTCTTC	TRBV2	TRBJ2-1	few	TRBD1
CASTPSRTNTEAFF	TGTGCCAGCACCCCCAGCAGGACCAACACTGAAGCTTTCTTT	TRBV7-9	TRBJ1-1	NA	NA
CSVQKGNYEQYF	TGCAGCGTTCAAAAGGGGAACTACGAGCAGTACTTC	TRBV29-1	TRBJ2-7	many	NA
CASSSRRALGANYGYTF	TGTGCCAGCAGCTCGAGGCGGGCCCTGGGAGCTAACTATGGCTACACCTTC	TRBV5-6	TRBJ1-2	few	NA
CASSLAPRNYGYTF	TGTGCCAGCAGTTTAGCTCCTAGGAACTATGGCTACACCTTC	TRBV12-3/TRBV12-4	TRBJ1-2	NA	NA
CASSQSADWLYEQYF	TGTGCCAGCAGCCAGTCGGCAGACTGGCTCTACGAGCAGTACTTC	TRBV3-1	TRBJ2-7	NA	NA
CASSAGETDTQYF	TGTGCCAGCAGTGCGGGGGAGACAGATACGCAGTATTTT	TRBV6-4	TRBJ2-3	many	NA
CSARQFGGETQYF	TGCAGTGCTCGCCAATTCGGCGGGGAGACCCAGTACTTC	TRBV20-1	TRBJ2-5	NA	NA
CASSDLTSTDTQYF	TGTGCCAGCAGTGACCTCACTAGCACAGATACGCAGTATTTT	TRBV25-1	TRBJ2-3	NA	NA
CSARDPWTSGQKNIQYF	TGCAGTGCTAGAGATCCCTGGACTAGCGGGCAGAAAAACATTCAGTACTTC	TRBV20-1	TRBJ2-4	NA	TRBD2
CASSPRLAGRETQYF	TGTGCCAGCAGCCCCCGACTAGCGGGGAGAGAGACCCAGTACTTC	TRBV7-2	TRBJ2-5	NA	TRBD2
CASSLDGRRDTQYF	TGTGCCAGCAGCTTAGACGGGAGAAGGGATACGCAGTATTTT	TRBV7-9	TRBJ2-3	NA	NA
CSARDVIISGVVYNEQFF	TGCAGTGCTAGAGATGTTATTATCAGCGGGGTTGTGTACAATGAGCAGTTCTTC	TRBV20-1	TRBJ2-1	many	TRBD2
CSASFGPGELFF	TGCAGTGCTAGCTTTGGGCCCGGGGAGCTGTTTTTT	TRBV20-1	TRBJ2-2	few	NA
CASSEATSPRGRNEQFF	TGTGCCAGCAGTGAAGCGACTAGCCCTAGGGGTAGGAATGAGCAGTTCTTC	TRBV2	TRBJ2-1	once	TRBD2
CSVRGTGSSYNEQFF	TGCAGCGTTAGGGGGACAGGGAGCTCCTACAATGAGCAGTTCTTC	TRBV29-1	TRBJ2-1	NA	TRBD1
CASGPRGEQFF	TGTGCCAGCGGGCCCCGGGGTGAGCAGTTCTTC	TRBV6-1	TRBJ2-1	few	NA
CATSPTGLETQYF	TGTGCCACCTCACCGACAGGGTTGGAGACCCAGTACTTC	TRBV10-3	TRBJ2-5	NA	TRBD1
CASSVQGIGNEKLFF	TGCGCCAGCAGCGTACAGGGGATCGGGAATGAAAAACTGTTTTTT	TRBV5-1	TRBJ1-4	many	TRBD1
CASSPVWGGETQYF	TGTGCCAGCAGCCCGGTCTGGGGGGGTGAGACCCAGTACTTC	TRBV7-9	TRBJ2-5	NA	TRBD2
CASSFFSGRAGELFF	TGTGCCAGCAGCTTTTTTAGCGGGAGAGCCGGGGAGCTGTTTTTT	TRBV5-6	TRBJ2-2	NA	TRBD2
CASSSTNTQYF	TGCGCCAGCAGCTCCACTAATACGCAGTATTTT	TRBV5-1	TRBJ2-3	few	NA
CASSPRGFDGYTF	TGTGCCAGCAGTCCCAGGGGATTCGATGGCTACACCTTC	TRBV27	TRBJ1-2	NA	NA
CSATDRAHQPQHF	TGCAGTGCTACCGACAGGGCTCATCAGCCCCAGCATTTT	TRBV20-1	TRBJ1-5	NA	TRBD1
CASSSSAGFQYF	TGTGCCAGCAGTTCTTCCGCCGGGTTCCAGTATTTT	TRBV28	TRBJ2-3	few	NA
CASSLSPGPRLNTQYF	TGTGCCAGCAGTTTATCTCCCGGGCCTCGGTTAAATACGCAGTATTTT	TRBV27	TRBJ2-3	NA	NA
CASSYDMNTEAFF	TGTGCCAGCAGTTACGACATGAACACTGAAGCTTTCTTT	TRBV6-6	TRBJ1-1	few	NA
CAIGTANTEAFF	TGTGCCATCGGGACTGCGAACACTGAAGCTTTCTTT	TRBV24-1	TRBJ1-1	NA	NA
CASSPPGLAHYEQYF	TGTGCCAGCAGCCCCCCGGGTCTAGCCCACTACGAGCAGTACTTC	TRBV7-2	TRBJ2-7	many	NA
CASSTQGGIQYF	TGCGCCAGCAGCACACAGGGTGGCATTCAGTACTTC	TRBV5-1	TRBJ2-4	NA	NA
CASSRGSTRETQYF	TGTGCCAGCAGCCGAGGGAGTACTCGGGAGACCCAGTACTTC	TRBV7-8	TRBJ2-5	few	NA
CASSSGRGKRYEQYF	TGTGCCAGCAGCAGTGGCCGGGGGAAACGGTACGAGCAGTACTTC	TRBV21-1	TRBJ2-7	NA	NA
CASSLGQVIYGYTF	TGCGCCAGCAGCTTGGGACAGGTCATCTATGGCTACACCTTC	TRBV5-1	TRBJ1-2	many	NA
CASSLPGLMNTGELFF	TGTGCCAGCAGTCTCCCGGGACTGATGAACACCGGGGAGCTGTTTTTT	TRBV12-3/TRBV12-4	TRBJ2-2	NA	NA
CSAADETEAFF	TGCAGTGCTGCCGACGAGACTGAAGCTTTCTTT	TRBV20-1	TRBJ1-1	NA	NA